The entry below describes one T cell receptor (beta chain). Its antigen is as yet unknown. In germline, CDR1 is SNHLY, CDR2 FYNNEI. CDR3 size: 12 residues. V lost 5 bases and J 3 bases, leaving 8 bases between the germline ends. The data belong to a study of cytomegalovirus exposure and HLA in healthy donors. Overall study results and limits: Within the data, a cluster of highly shared sequence variants was likely a sequencing artifact. Both high specificity and high sensitivity reportedly marked the classifier's diagnosis of cytomegalovirus status. Confirmation was obtained in vitro that three CMV-associated chains are specific for CMV antigens. Investigators reported 150 to 200 TCR beta chains as tied to cytomegalovirus.

With 60 Vbeta and 13 Jbeta primers, the PCR was carried out. TCRdb's copy holds only in-frame clones and misses some; the assay was immunoSEQ multiplex PCR. The sample contains roughly 75,000 clones, 75% to 85% of which appear only once. The TCR originated in a man between 65 and 85 years old in good health and CMV-seropositive. The rearrangement links TRBV2 to TRBJ2-7, with unresolved D. The specimen was PBMCs. The CDR3 loop is CASSYAVYEQYF. CDR3 coding DNA: TGTGCCAGCAGTTACGCAGTCTACGAGCAGTACTTC.